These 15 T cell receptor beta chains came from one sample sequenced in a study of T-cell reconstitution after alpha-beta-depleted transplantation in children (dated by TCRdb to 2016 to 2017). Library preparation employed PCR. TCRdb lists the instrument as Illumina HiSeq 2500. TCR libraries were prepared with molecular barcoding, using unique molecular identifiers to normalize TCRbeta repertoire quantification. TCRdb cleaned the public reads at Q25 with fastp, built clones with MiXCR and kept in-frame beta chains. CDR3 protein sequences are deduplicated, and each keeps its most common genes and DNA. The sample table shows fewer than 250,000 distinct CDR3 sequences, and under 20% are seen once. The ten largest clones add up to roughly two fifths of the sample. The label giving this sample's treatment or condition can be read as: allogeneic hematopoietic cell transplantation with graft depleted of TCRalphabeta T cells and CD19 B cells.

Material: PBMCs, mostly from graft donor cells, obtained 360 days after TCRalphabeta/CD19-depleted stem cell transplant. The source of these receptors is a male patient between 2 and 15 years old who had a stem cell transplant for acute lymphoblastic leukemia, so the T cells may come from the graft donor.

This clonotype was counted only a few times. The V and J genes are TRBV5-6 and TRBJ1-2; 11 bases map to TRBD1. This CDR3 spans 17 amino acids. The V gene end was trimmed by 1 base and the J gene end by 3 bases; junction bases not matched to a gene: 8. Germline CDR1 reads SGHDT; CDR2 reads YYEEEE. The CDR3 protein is CASSLLWTGGNDYGYTF. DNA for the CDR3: TGTGCCAGCAGCTTGTTATGGACAGGGGGCAACGACTATGGCTACACCTTC.

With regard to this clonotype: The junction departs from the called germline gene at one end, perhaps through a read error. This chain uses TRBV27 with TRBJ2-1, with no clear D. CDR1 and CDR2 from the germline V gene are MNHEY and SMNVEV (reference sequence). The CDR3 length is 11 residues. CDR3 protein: CASSLSGSHYF. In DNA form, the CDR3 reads TGTGCCAGCAGTTTATCAGGGTCCCATTACTTC.

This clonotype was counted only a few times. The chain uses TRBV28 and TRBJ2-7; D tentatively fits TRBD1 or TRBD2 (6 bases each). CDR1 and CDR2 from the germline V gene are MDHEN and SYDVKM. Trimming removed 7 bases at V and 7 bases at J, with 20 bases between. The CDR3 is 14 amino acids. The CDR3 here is CASNPRRGGKEQYF. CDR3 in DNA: TGTGCCAGCAACCCTCGCAGGGGAGGAAAGGAGCAGTACTTC.

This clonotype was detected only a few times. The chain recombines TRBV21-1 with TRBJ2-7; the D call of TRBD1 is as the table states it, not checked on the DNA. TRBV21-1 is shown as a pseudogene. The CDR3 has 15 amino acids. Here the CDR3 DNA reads TGTGCCAGCAGCAAAGCCCTACAGGGTATCAGCGAGCAGTACTTC. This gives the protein CASSKALQGISEQYF.

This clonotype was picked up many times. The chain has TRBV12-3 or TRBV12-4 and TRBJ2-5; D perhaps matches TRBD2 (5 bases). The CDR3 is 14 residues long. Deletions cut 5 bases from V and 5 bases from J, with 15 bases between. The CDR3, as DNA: TGTGCCAGCAGTCGACCCGGACTTGGCGAGACCCAGTACTTC. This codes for CASSRPGLGETQYF.

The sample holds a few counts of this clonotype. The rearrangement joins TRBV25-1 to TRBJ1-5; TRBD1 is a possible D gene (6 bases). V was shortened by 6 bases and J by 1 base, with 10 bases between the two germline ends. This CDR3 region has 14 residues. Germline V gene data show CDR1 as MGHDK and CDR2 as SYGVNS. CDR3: CASSSTGSNQPQHF. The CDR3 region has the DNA TGTGCCAGCAGCTCAACAGGGAGCAATCAGCCCCAGCATTTT.

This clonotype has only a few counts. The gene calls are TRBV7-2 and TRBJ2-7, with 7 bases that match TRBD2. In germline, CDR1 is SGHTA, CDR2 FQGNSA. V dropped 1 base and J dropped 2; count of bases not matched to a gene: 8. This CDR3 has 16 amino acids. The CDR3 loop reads CASSLVRGGLAYEQYF. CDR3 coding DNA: TGTGCCAGCAGCTTAGTCCGCGGAGGACTAGCCTACGAGCAGTACTTC.

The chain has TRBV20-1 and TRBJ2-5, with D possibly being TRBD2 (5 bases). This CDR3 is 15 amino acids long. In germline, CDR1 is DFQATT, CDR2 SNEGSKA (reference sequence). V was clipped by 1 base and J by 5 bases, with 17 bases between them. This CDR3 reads CSARGLRGSDETQYF. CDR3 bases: TGCAGTGCTAGAGGGTTACGTGGGAGCGACGAGACCCAGTACTTC.

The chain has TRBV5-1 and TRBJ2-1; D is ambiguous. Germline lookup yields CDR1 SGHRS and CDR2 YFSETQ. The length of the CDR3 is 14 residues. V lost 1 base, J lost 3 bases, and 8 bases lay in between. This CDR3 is CASSLTAVYNEQFF. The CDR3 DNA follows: TGCGCCAGCAGCTTGACGGCGGTCTACAATGAGCAGTTCTTC.

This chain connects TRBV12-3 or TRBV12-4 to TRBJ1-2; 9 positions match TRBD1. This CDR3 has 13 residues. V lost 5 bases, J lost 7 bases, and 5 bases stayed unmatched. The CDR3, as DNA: TGTGCCAGCAGTGGGACAGGGAGTGGTGGCTACACCTTC. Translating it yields CASSGTGSGGYTF.

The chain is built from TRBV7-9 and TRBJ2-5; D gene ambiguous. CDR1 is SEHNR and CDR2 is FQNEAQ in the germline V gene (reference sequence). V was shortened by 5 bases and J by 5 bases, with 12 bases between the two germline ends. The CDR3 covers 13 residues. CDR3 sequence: CASSAGSKETQYF. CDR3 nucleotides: TGTGCCAGCAGCGCCGGGTCAAAGGAGACCCAGTACTTC.

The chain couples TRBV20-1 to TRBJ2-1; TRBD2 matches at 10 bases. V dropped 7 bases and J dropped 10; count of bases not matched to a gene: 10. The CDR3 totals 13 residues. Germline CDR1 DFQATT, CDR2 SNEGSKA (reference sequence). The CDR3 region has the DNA TGCAGTGTGCAAGTAGCGGGAGGATGGGAGCAGTTCTTC. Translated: CSVQVAGGWEQFF.

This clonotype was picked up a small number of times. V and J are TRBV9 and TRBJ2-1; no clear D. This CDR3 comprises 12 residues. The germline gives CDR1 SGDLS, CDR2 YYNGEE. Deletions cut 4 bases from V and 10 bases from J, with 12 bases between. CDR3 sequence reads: CASSSTTEEQFF. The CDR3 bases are TGTGCCAGCAGCTCTACGACGGAGGAGCAGTTCTTC.

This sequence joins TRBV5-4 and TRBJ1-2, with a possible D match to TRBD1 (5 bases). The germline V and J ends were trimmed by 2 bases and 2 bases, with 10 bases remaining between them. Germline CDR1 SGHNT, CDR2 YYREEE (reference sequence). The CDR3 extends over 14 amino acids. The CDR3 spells CASSFREFNYGYTF. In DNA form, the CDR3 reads TGTGCCAGCAGCTTCAGGGAATTCAACTATGGCTACACCTTC.

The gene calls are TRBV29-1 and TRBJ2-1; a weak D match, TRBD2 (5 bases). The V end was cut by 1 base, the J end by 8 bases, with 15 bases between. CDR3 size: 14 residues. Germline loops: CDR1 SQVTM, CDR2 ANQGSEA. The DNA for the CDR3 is TGCAGCGTTGAAGGACGGGTAGCGTTCGATGAGCAGTTCTTC. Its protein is CSVEGRVAFDEQFF.